These 15 T cell receptor beta chains share one sample of origin, sequenced in a study of T cell repertoires in cytomegalovirus infection. One entry per CDR3 protein results from TCRdb running MiXCR on the reads. The table lists 200,000 or so distinct CDR3 sequences, 28% of them singletons. The sequenced sample consisted of PBMCs. Source of these receptors: a human donor in good health (CMV status not recorded). Some clones in this sample may be carry-over from other donors' samples.

The rearrangement uses TRBV11-2 and TRBJ2-3; the D call may be TRBD1 or TRBD2 (5 bases each). Trimming pared 7 bases from V and 2 bases from J, leaving 19 bases between. The CDR3 length is 16 residues. The germline CDR1 and CDR2 sequences are SGHAT and FQNNGV. CDR3 region: CASNLLPGSPTDTQYF. As DNA, the CDR3 is TGTGCCAGCAACCTTCTCCCAGGGAGTCCCACAGATACGCAGTATTTT.

The J gene is TRBJ2-7, the V gene TRBV7-8; D not resolved. The CDR3 totals 14 residues. V was cut by 1 base and J by 0 bases, with 7 bases left in between. CDR1 SGHVS and CDR2 FQNEAQ come from the germline V gene. The CDR3 spells CASSLVGLSYEQYF. CDR3 nucleotide sequence: TGTGCCAGCAGCTTAGTGGGTCTCTCCTACGAGCAGTACTTC. Variable domain in full (rest from reference TRBV7-8 and TRBJ2-7): GAGVSQSPRYKVAKRGQDVALRCDPISGHVSLFWYQQALGQGPEFLTYFQNEAQLDKSGLPSDRFFAERPEGSVSTLKIQRTQQEDSAVYLCASSLVGLSYEQYFGPGTRLTVT.

V gene TRBV29-1 combines with J gene TRBJ2-3, with no clear D. Germline lookup yields CDR1 SQVTM and CDR2 ANQGSEA. V dropped 7 bases and J dropped 6 bases, with 11 bases sitting between them. CDR3 length equals 11 residues. The CDR3 loop reads CSAYWADTQYF. In DNA form, the CDR3 reads TGCAGCGCCTACTGGGCCGATACGCAGTATTTT.

This clonotype was recorded a few times. This chain uses TRBV12-3 or TRBV12-4 with TRBJ1-1; no clear D gene. The length of the CDR3 is 14 residues. V shed 6 bases and J shed 1 base, with 12 bases lying between them. The CDR3 DNA reads as TGTGCCAGCAGGCAAGGATCTACGAACACTGAAGCTTTCTTT. The encoded protein is CASRQGSTNTEAFF.

V gene TRBV7-4 combines with J gene TRBJ2-1, with 8 nucleotides matching TRBD1. Trimming at V came to 5 bases and at J to 8 bases, leaving 8 bases not matched to a gene. This CDR3 has 14 residues. Germline V gene data show CDR1 as SGHVT and CDR2 as SQSDAQ. The CDR3: CASSLDRALDEQFF. For the CDR3, the DNA is TGTGCCAGCAGCCTGGACAGGGCCCTCGATGAGCAGTTCTTC.

This clonotype showed up just once. This may be a read error, as it is one base from a much larger clone. The CDR3 reads CTSSSPRGLEAFF. CDR3 DNA: TGTACCAGCAGCTCCCCCAGGGGTCTGGAAGCTTTCTTT. The chain has TRBV7-8 and TRBJ1-1; possibly TRBD1 for D (6 bases). CDR3 length: 13 residues. Germline V gene lookup returns CDR1 SGHVS and CDR2 FQNEAQ.

This chain connects TRBV29-1 to TRBJ2-3; D possibly corresponds to TRBD2 (6 bases). Germline values: CDR1 SQVTM, CDR2 ANQGSEA. Trimming took 5 bases from V and 2 from J, leaving 8 bases between them. The CDR3 length is 12 residues. This chain's CDR3 is CSVREHTDTQYF. The CDR3 DNA reads TGCAGCGTTCGGGAGCACACAGATACGCAGTATTTT.

This clonotype has a count of ten or more. The chain recombines TRBV7-2 with TRBJ1-6, with no clear D. Germline V gene sequence: CDR1 SGHTA, CDR2 FQGNSA. The CDR3 covers 13 residues. V was trimmed by 5 bases and J by 3 bases, leaving 5 bases between them. The CDR3 loop is CASSPFYNSPLHF. CDR3 coding DNA: TGTGCCAGCAGCCCGTTCTATAATTCACCCCTCCACTTT.

This clonotype was seen at least ten times. The chain links TRBV7-2 to TRBJ1-2; 7 bases fit TRBD1. After removal of 0 bases from V and 3 bases from J, the junction contained 4 bases not matched to a gene. The CDR3 runs to 15 residues. The germline CDR1 and CDR2 sequences are SGHTA and FQGNSA. CDR3 residues: CASSLAGQPDYGYTF. CDR3 coding DNA: TGTGCCAGCAGCTTAGCGGGACAGCCTGACTATGGCTACACCTTC. The whole variable domain, filled in from reference TRBV7-2 and TRBJ1-2, reads GAGVSQSPSNKVTEKGKDVELRCDPISGHTALYWYRQSLGQGLEFLIYFQGNSAPDKSGLPSDRFSAERTGGSVSTLTIQRTQQEDSAVYLCASSLAGQPDYGYTFGSGTRLTVV.

This clonotype came up many times. The chain employs TRBV7-2 and TRBJ2-5; D is unresolved. This CDR3 region has 14 residues. Trimming pared 5 bases from V and 4 bases from J, leaving 14 bases between. Per the germline V gene, CDR1 is SGHTA and CDR2 is FQGNSA. The CDR3: CASSPPSARETQYF. Here the CDR3 DNA reads TGTGCCAGCAGCCCCCCCTCCGCCCGAGAGACCCAGTACTTC.

The table lists this clonotype with many counts. The chain joins TRBV5-1 to TRBJ2-7, with 7 bases that match TRBD1. V was pared by 0 bases and J by 5 bases, with 8 bases of the junction left unmatched. The CDR3 length is 15 residues. CDR1 and CDR2 (germline): SGHRS, YFSETQ. As DNA, the CDR3 is TGCGCCAGCAGCTTGGAATTAGGGGGCTTCAACGAGCAGTACTTC. The encoded protein is CASSLELGGFNEQYF.

The chain recombines TRBV19 with TRBJ1-2; a weak D match, TRBD1 (5 bases). The CDR3 spans 15 residues. Trimming shortened V by 3 bases and J by 1 base, and 12 bases separated the two germline ends. Germline CDR1 LNHDA, CDR2 SQIVND (reference sequence). CDR3 sequence: CASSIPGQGNYGYTF. DNA for the CDR3: TGTGCCAGTAGTATTCCCGGGCAGGGTAACTATGGCTACACCTTC.

This rearrangement joins TRBV20-1 to TRBJ1-5; 8 bases are a match to TRBD1. Germline lookup yields CDR1 DFQATT and CDR2 SNEGSKA (reference sequence). There are 13 residues in the CDR3. The J segment lost 6 bases and the V segment lost 3 bases, leaving 4 bases of the junction unmatched. CDR3 sequence reads: CSASLGTGQPQHF. CDR3 in DNA: TGCAGTGCTAGCCTTGGGACAGGTCAGCCCCAGCATTTT.

The chain joins TRBV20-1 to TRBJ2-2, with 7 bases identical to TRBD2. The CDR3 is 15 residues long. J was trimmed by 4 bases and V by 4 bases; bases with no gene match: 9. Germline V gives CDR1 DFQATT, CDR2 SNEGSKA (reference sequence). CDR3 protein: CSATDGTTSTGELFF. CDR3 bases: TGCAGTGCTACTGACGGGACTACTTCCACCGGGGAGCTGTTTTTT.

This clonotype was seen a handful of times. V is TRBV5-1 and J is TRBJ2-5; D perhaps matches TRBD1 (5 bases). Germline lookup yields CDR1 SGHRS and CDR2 YFSETQ. This CDR3 region has 15 residues. Deletions cut 1 base from V and 4 bases from J, with 14 bases between. The CDR3 is CASSLTTSGRETQYF. DNA for the CDR3: TGCGCCAGCAGCTTGACAACTTCAGGGCGAGAGACCCAGTACTTC.